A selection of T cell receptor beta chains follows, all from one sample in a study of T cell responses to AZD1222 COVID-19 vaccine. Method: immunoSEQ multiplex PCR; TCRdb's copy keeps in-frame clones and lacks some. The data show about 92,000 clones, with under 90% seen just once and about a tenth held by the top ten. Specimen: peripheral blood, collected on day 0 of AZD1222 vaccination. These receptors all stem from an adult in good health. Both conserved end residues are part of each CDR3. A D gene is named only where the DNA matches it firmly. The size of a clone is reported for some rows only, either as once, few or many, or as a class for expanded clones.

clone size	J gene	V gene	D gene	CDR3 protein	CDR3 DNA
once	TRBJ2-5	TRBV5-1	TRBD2	CASSSTSGGQETQYF	TGCGCCAGCAGCTCGACTAGCGGGGGGCAAGAGACCCAGTACTTC
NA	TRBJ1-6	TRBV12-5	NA	CASGLEADGSPLHF	TGTGCTAGTGGTTTGGAAGCAGACGGTTCACCCCTCCACTTT
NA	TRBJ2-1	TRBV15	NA	CATSSEGGLYNEQFF	TGTGCCACCAGCTCGGAGGGGGGGCTCTACAATGAGCAGTTCTTC
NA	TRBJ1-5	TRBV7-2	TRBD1	CASNVDRGGNQPQHF	TGTGCCAGCAACGTGGACAGGGGTGGCAATCAGCCCCAGCATTTT
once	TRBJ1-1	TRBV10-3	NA	CAISVKQGSTEAFF	TGTGCCATCAGTGTGAAACAGGGAAGCACTGAAGCTTTCTTT
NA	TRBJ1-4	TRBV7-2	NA	CASSLVVREGEKLFF	TGTGCCAGCAGCTTAGTCGTCAGGGAAGGGGAAAAACTGTTTTTT
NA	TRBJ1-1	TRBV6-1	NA	CASSDEWGAYTEAFF	TGTGCCAGCAGTGACGAGTGGGGAGCTTACACTGAAGCTTTCTTT
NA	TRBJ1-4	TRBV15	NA	CATSARITGEKLFF	TGTGCCACCAGCGCCCGTATAACGGGCGAAAAACTGTTTTTT
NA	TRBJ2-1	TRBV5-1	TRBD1	CASSPGQGSYNEQFF	TGCGCCAGTTCCCCGGGACAGGGGTCCTACAATGAGCAGTTCTTC
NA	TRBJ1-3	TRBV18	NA	CASSPIVGLSGNTIYF	TGTGCCAGCTCACCAATCGTGGGGCTCTCTGGAAACACCATATATTTT
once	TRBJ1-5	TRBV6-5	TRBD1	CASRLTGASNQPQHF	TGTGCCAGCAGGTTGACAGGGGCTAGCAATCAGCCCCAGCATTTT
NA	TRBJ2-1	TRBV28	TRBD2	CASGTSGGALGEQFF	TGTGCCAGCGGGACTAGCGGGGGGGCCTTGGGTGAGCAGTTCTTC
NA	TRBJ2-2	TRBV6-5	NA	CASAGGYAGELFF	TGTGCCAGCGCAGGGGGGTACGCCGGGGAGCTGTTTTTT
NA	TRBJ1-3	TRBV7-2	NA	CASSSNPVSSGNTIYF	TGTGCCAGCAGCTCCAATCCAGTAAGCTCTGGAAACACCATATATTTT
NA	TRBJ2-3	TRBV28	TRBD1	CASRNQGAGADTQYF	TGTGCCAGCAGAAACCAGGGGGCCGGGGCAGATACGCAGTATTTT
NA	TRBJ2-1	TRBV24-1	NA	CATSDGGAGYNEQFF	TGTGCCACCAGTGATGGGGGAGCCGGTTACAATGAGCAGTTCTTC
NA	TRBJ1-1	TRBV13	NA	CASSSTQLVGPNTEAFF	TGTGCCAGCAGCTCCACGCAATTGGTCGGACCGAACACTGAAGCTTTCTTT
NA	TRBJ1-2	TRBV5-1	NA	CASSLDAGLYGYTF	TGCGCCAGCAGCTTGGATGCAGGCCTCTATGGCTACACCTTC
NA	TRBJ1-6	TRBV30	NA	CAWRREGRQNSPLHF	TGTGCCTGGCGACGAGAGGGACGGCAAAATTCACCCCTCCACTTT
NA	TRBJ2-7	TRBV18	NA	CASSPQGPSSYEQYF	TGTGCCAGCTCACCCCAAGGACCCAGCTCCTACGAGCAGTACTTC
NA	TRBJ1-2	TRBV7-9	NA	CASSLGQEGYTF	TGTGCCAGCAGCTTAGGGCAAGAAGGCTACACCTTC
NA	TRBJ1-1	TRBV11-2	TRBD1	CASSSPTGLNTEAFF	TGTGCCAGCAGCTCGCCGACAGGGTTGAACACTGAAGCTTTCTTT
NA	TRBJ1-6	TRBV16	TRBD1	CASSQSIPTGGYSPLHF	TGTGCCAGCAGCCAATCGATCCCGACAGGGGGCTATTCACCCCTCCACTTT